The 8 T cell receptor beta chains in this list originate from one sample, sequenced in a study of T cell responses to AZD1222 COVID-19 vaccine. Clones were read by immunoSEQ multiplex PCR, and TCRdb kept only the in-frame ones, dropping some. In the table there are some 140,000 clones, roughly 90% of which are singletons. The sample consisted of peripheral blood, taken on day 0 of AZD1222 vaccination. The receptors derive from an adult in good health.

The J gene is TRBJ2-7, the V gene TRBV28, with TRBD1 matching over 7 bases. The CDR3 covers 14 residues. Germline lookup yields CDR1 MDHEN and CDR2 SYDVKM. V shed 8 bases and J 1 base; nucleotides not matched to a gene: 8. CDR3 sequence reads: CASSRDSVSYEQYF. In nucleotides, the CDR3 is TGTGCCAGCTCTCGGGACAGCGTTTCCTACGAGCAGTACTTC.

This clone was seen a single time. The chain combines TRBV18 with TRBJ2-3; a weak D match, TRBD2 (6 bases). The V and J ends lost 2 bases and 1 base respectively, with 10 bases between them. The CDR3 is 15 amino acids. The germline V gene encodes CDR1 KGHSH and CDR2 LQKENI. CDR3 sequence reads: CASSPTGGGTDTQYF. Written as DNA, the CDR3 is TGTGCCAGCTCACCAACCGGGGGTGGCACAGATACGCAGTATTTT.

The rearrangement links TRBV7-2 to TRBJ1-5; no definite D call. The ends were cut back, 6 bases at V and 11 bases at J, with 20 bases in the middle. The germline gives CDR1 SGHTA, CDR2 FQGNSA. The CDR3 runs 14 residues. This chain's CDR3 is CASSPPGKPLSQHF. The DNA of the CDR3 is TGTGCCAGCAGTCCTCCGGGGAAACCCCTTTCCCAGCATTTT.

The V call is TRBV11-3, the J call TRBJ2-2, with D maybe TRBD2 (6 bases). The CDR3 totals 15 residues. Trimming took off 2 bases at V and 4 bases at J, with 11 bases between the two ends. CDR1 SGHNT and CDR2 YENEEA come from the germline V gene. The CDR3 DNA reads TGTGCCAGCAGCTTAAGAGGTAGCGGCACCGGGGAGCTGTTTTTT. Its protein is CASSLRGSGTGELFF.

The genes are TRBV9 and TRBJ2-6; D possibly corresponds to TRBD1 (6 bases). The germline gives CDR1 SGDLS, CDR2 YYNGEE. V was trimmed by 7 bases and J by 1 base, leaving 9 bases between them. The CDR3 extends over 14 amino acids. As DNA, the CDR3 is TGTGCCAGCCACAGGGAGTCTGGGGCCAACGTCCTGACTTTC. Encoded protein: CASHRESGANVLTF.

The gene calls are TRBV11-2 and TRBJ1-3; 9 bases align to TRBD1. CDR1 is SGHAT and CDR2 is FQNNGV in the germline V gene. V dropped 7 bases and J dropped 4; count of bases not matched to a gene: 5. This CDR3 region has 14 residues. This CDR3 is CASNTGGEGNTIYF. DNA of the CDR3: TGTGCCAGCAATACAGGGGGCGAAGGAAACACCATATATTTT.

V and J are TRBV9 and TRBJ1-3, with D hard to call. The CDR3 totals 17 residues. Germline V gene data show CDR1 as SGDLS and CDR2 as YYNGEE. V was cut by 2 bases and J by 2 bases, with 17 bases left in between. The CDR3 protein is CASSVVARPSAGNTIYF. In nucleotides, the CDR3 is TGTGCCAGCAGCGTGGTAGCTCGGCCCTCCGCTGGAAACACCATATATTTT.

There are a few counts of this clone. The CDR3 sequence: CASSQGTENNSPLHF. The CDR3, as DNA: TGTGCCAGCAGCCAAGGAACGGAAAATAATTCACCCCTCCACTTT. The rearrangement joins TRBV4-2 to TRBJ1-6; no reliable D call. CDR3 length: 15 residues. Germline loops: CDR1 LGHNA, CDR2 YNFKEQ. V was pared by 1 base and J by 5 bases, with 9 bases between.